What follows are 24 T cell receptor beta chains derived from one specimen sequenced in a study of CD8 T cells in ankylosing spondylitis. MiXCR was run by TCRdb on the 5' RACE reads, yielding one entry per CDR3 protein. This sample has 150,000 or so distinct CDR3 sequences, with about a sixth found just once. Sequencing was done on a sample of blood, either unsorted or a sorted T cell fraction (not recorded which). The source of these receptors is a male donor with ankylosing spondylitis or in good health (not recorded which).

The chain recombines TRBV10-3 with TRBJ2-7; D call uncertain. Germline V lookup: CDR1 ENHRY, CDR2 SYGVKD. This CDR3 comprises 12 residues. V lost 2 bases to trimming and J lost 4 bases, with 6 bases between them. The CDR3: CAISERVYEQYF. The CDR3, as DNA: TGTGCCATCAGTGAGAGGGTATACGAGCAGTACTTC.

This clonotype was detected ten times or more. The V and J genes are TRBV7-2 and TRBJ2-2; no clear D. Germline V gene data show CDR1 as SGHTA and CDR2 as FQGNSA. Trimming removed 1 base at V and 8 bases at J, with 11 bases between. The CDR3 loop spans 14 amino acids. DNA for the CDR3: TGTGCCAGCAGCTTAGGGCCGCATTCAGGGGAGCTGTTTTTT. Amino acids: CASSLGPHSGELFF. Full variable domain (missing parts from reference TRBV7-2 and TRBJ2-2): GAGVSQSPSNKVTEKGKDVELRCDPISGHTALYWYRQSLGQGLEFLIYFQGNSAPDKSGLPSDRFSAERTGGSVSTLTIQRTQQEDSAVYLCASSLGPHSGELFFGEGSRLTVL.

In this sample, this clonotype turned up many times. This chain joins TRBV20-1 and TRBJ2-1; 13 bases are a match to TRBD2. CDR1 DFQATT and CDR2 SNEGSKA come from the germline V gene (reference sequence). This CDR3 contains 16 residues. Unmatched junction bases numbered 7, after V lost 3 bases and J lost 5 bases. The CDR3 loop reads CSASGLAGVSNNEQFF. The CDR3 coding sequence is TGCAGTGCTAGTGGACTAGCGGGAGTCTCGAACAATGAGCAGTTCTTC.

There are many counts of this clonotype. The V call is TRBV5-1, the J call TRBJ1-2; 8 bases are shared with TRBD1. The CDR3 consists of 13 residues. CDR1 SGHRS and CDR2 YFSETQ come from the germline V gene. With 4 bases clipped from V and 3 bases from J, the junction kept 2 bases outside the gene matches. The CDR3 spells CASSLGQDYGYTF. As DNA, the CDR3 is TGCGCCAGCAGCCTGGGACAGGACTATGGCTACACCTTC.

V and J are TRBV3-1 and TRBJ2-7; 9 bases align to TRBD1. This CDR3 is built from 14 residues. Germline trimming cut 3 bases from V and 1 base from J; bases unmatched to any gene: 1. The germline gives CDR1 LGHDT, CDR2 YNNKEL (reference sequence). In nucleotides, the CDR3 is TGTGCCAGCAGCCACGGGACAGGGTCCTACGAGCAGTACTTC. The encoded protein is CASSHGTGSYEQYF.

This clonotype was seen a handful of times. The gene calls are TRBV29-1 and TRBJ1-1; 7 bases map to TRBD1. The length of the CDR3 is 13 residues. After removal of 4 bases from V and 10 bases from J, the junction contained 12 bases not matched to a gene. Germline CDR1 reads SQVTM; CDR2 reads ANQGSEA. This chain's CDR3 is CSVVGQDGRSAFF. CDR3 in DNA: TGCAGCGTTGTCGGACAGGACGGTCGGTCAGCTTTCTTT.

This clonotype was detected many times. Here the CDR3 DNA reads TGCAGTGCTAGATCTGTCATGGGCAGCGGTTTTCCCCCAGATACGCAGTATTTT. Translated: CSARSVMGSGFPPDTQYF. The chain couples TRBV20-1 to TRBJ2-3, with TRBD2 as a possible D gene (5 bases). V was pared by 2 bases and J by 4 bases, with 25 bases between. Germline CDR1 is DFQATT and CDR2 is SNEGSKA (reference sequence). The CDR3 loop spans 18 amino acids.

The sample holds a few counts of this clonotype. This chain connects TRBV4-2 to TRBJ2-2; unclear D gene. V lost 4 bases and J 1 base, leaving 16 bases between the germline ends. Germline CDR1 is LGHNA and CDR2 is YNFKEQ. The CDR3 contains 17 residues. The CDR3 nucleotides read TGTGCCAGCAGCCCCGCCCTCGACTTTCTGAACACCGGGGAGCTGTTTTTT. Its translation is CASSPALDFLNTGELFF.

This clonotype appeared many times. The rearrangement links TRBV24-1 to TRBJ2-2; D not certain. Trimming removed 3 bases from V and 4 bases from J, with 14 bases in between. Per the germline V gene, CDR1 is KGHDR and CDR2 is SFDVKD. The CDR3 is made up of 16 amino acids. CDR3 sequence: CATSDAGWSRTGELFF. The CDR3, as DNA: TGTGCCACCAGTGATGCCGGCTGGTCACGCACCGGGGAGCTGTTTTTT.

Many counts were recorded for this clonotype. CDR3 residues: CSALPTSGSGTQYF. CDR3 in DNA: TGCAGTGCCCTCCCAACTAGCGGGAGTGGCACGCAGTATTTT. The rearrangement links TRBV20-1 to TRBJ2-3; 11 bases line up with TRBD2. J was trimmed by 9 bases and V by 6 bases; bases with no gene match: 11. The length of the CDR3 is 14 residues. Per germline, CDR1 DFQATT and CDR2 SNEGSKA (reference sequence).

The sample holds many counts of this clonotype. This chain connects TRBV3-1 to TRBJ2-7; perhaps TRBD1 as D (6 bases). V was trimmed by 3 bases and J by 3 bases, leaving 15 bases between them. The CDR3 totals 15 residues. Germline V gene data show CDR1 as LGHDT and CDR2 as YNNKEL (reference sequence). The CDR3 protein is CASSQAGDKDYEQYF. Written as DNA, the CDR3 is TGTGCCAGCAGCCAGGCAGGGGACAAAGACTACGAGCAGTACTTC.

This clonotype has at least ten counts. CDR3 sequence reads: CASSFPRTSWPTGELFF. The CDR3 nucleotides are TGTGCCAGCAGCTTCCCAAGGACTAGCTGGCCAACCGGGGAGCTGTTTTTT. The chain recombines TRBV5-5 with TRBJ2-2, with 8 bases lining up with TRBD2. This CDR3 is built from 17 residues. Germline CDR1 is SGHKS and CDR2 is YYEKEE (reference sequence). The V and J ends lost 2 bases and 5 bases, in that order; junction bases with no gene match: 11.

This clonotype was counted between two and nine times. The chain employs TRBV5-4 and TRBJ2-2; D is perhaps TRBD2 (6 bases). Germline lookup yields CDR1 SGHNT and CDR2 YYREEE (reference sequence). The CDR3 sequence is 13 residues long. V lost 5 bases to trimming and J lost 6 bases, with 11 bases between them. CDR3 in DNA: TGTGCCAGCAGTCGACTAGAATCCGGGGAGCTGTTTTTT. Protein product: CASSRLESGELFF.

For this clonotype: Being one base from a much bigger clone, this may be a read error. The chain has TRBV28 and TRBJ2-7, with 8 bases matching TRBD2. Unmatched junction bases numbered 5, after V lost 5 bases and J lost 2 bases. The CDR3 extends over 14 amino acids. CDR1 is MDHEN and CDR2 is SYDVKM in the germline V gene. The CDR3 coding sequence is TGTGCCAGCAGTCTGGGACTAGTCACCTACGAGCAGTACTTC. It encodes CASSLGLVTYEQYF.

This clonotype has a handful of counts. The chain combines TRBV14 with TRBJ2-1; 10 bases map to TRBD2. Germline CDR1 reads SGHDN; CDR2 reads FVKESK. The CDR3 loop spans 17 amino acids. With 4 bases clipped from V and 6 bases from J, the junction kept 12 bases outside the gene matches. CDR3 sequence: CASSPSIGLAGVNEQFF. CDR3 nucleotide sequence: TGTGCCAGCAGCCCCTCAATTGGTCTAGCGGGAGTCAATGAGCAGTTCTTC.

This clonotype was seen repeatedly, ten times or more. Here the CDR3 reads CSARALDQGRGQYF. The CDR3 DNA reads TGCAGTGCTAGAGCCCTCGACCAGGGTCGGGGGCAGTATTTT. The chain has TRBV20-1 and TRBJ2-3; D might be TRBD1 or TRBD2, each matching 5 bases. V was cut by 1 base and J by 11 bases, with 19 bases left in between. CDR1 is DFQATT, CDR2 SNEGSKA, per germline (reference sequence). CDR3 length: 14 residues.

This clonotype was observed many times. This sequence joins TRBV2 and TRBJ2-7, with TRBD1 matching 9 bases. Germline trimming cut 10 bases from V and 0 bases from J; bases unmatched to any gene: 7. The germline V gene has CDR1 SNHLY and CDR2 FYNNEI. The CDR3 is 14 residues long. The CDR3 loop is CATRWTGASYEQYF. For the CDR3, the DNA is TGTGCCACACGGTGGACAGGGGCCTCCTACGAGCAGTACTTC.

This clonotype came up a few times. This sequence joins TRBV25-1 and TRBJ2-1, with TRBD2 matching 9 bases. This CDR3 comprises 16 residues. Germline CDR1 is MGHDK and CDR2 is SYGVNS. V was clipped by 3 bases and J by 5 bases; unmatched bases: 8. The CDR3 coding sequence is TGTGCCAGCAGTGACCTACTTGTAGCGGGAGACAATGAGCAGTTCTTC. Its translation is CASSDLLVAGDNEQFF.

The chain employs TRBV29-1 and TRBJ2-1; D may correspond to TRBD1 or TRBD2 (5 bases each). Germline lookup yields CDR1 SQVTM and CDR2 ANQGSEA. This CDR3 is built from 15 residues. V was pared by 4 bases and J by 2 bases, with 15 bases between. For the CDR3, the DNA is TGCAGCGTTGTGGGTGGGACGCAAGCCTACAATGAGCAGTTCTTC. It specifies CSVVGGTQAYNEQFF.

There are a few counts of this clonotype. The chain employs TRBV11-3 and TRBJ2-7; no clear D gene. This CDR3 has 10 amino acids. Germline CDR1 is SGHNT and CDR2 is YENEEA. Trimming pared 1 base from V and 7 bases from J, leaving 2 bases between. In nucleotides, the CDR3 is TGTGCCAGCAGCTTAGGGGAGCAGTACTTC. Protein sequence: CASSLGEQYF.

This clonotype was observed at least ten times. This sequence joins TRBV6-2 or TRBV6-3 and TRBJ2-1; 9 bases map to TRBD2. Germline V lookup: CDR1 MNHEY, CDR2 SVGEGT. The CDR3 spans 13 residues. V gave up 6 bases and J gave up 7 bases; unmatched junction bases: 4. The DNA for the CDR3 is TGTGCCAGCAGCCGCACTAGCGGGAATGAGCAGTTCTTC. Amino acids: CASSRTSGNEQFF.

On this clonotype itself: One end of the junction does not line up with germline, which may come from a read error. The J gene is TRBJ1-2, the V gene TRBV27; D is possibly TRBD1 (6 bases). CDR3 length: 14 amino acids. In germline, CDR1 is MNHEY, CDR2 SMNVEV (reference sequence). The CDR3 bases are TGTGCCAGCAGTTCGATCAGGGGCGGCTATGGCAACACCTTC. Protein: CASSSIRGGYGNTF.

In this sample, this clonotype turned up many times. CDR3 nucleotide sequence: TGCAGTGCCCGGACAACTATTAATAGCAATCAGCCCCAGCATTTT. The encoded protein is CSARTTINSNQPQHF. This chain connects TRBV20-1 to TRBJ1-5; tentative D call: TRBD1 (5 bases). V was clipped by 6 bases and J by 0 bases, with 15 bases between them. The V gene's germline CDR1 is DFQATT and CDR2 SNEGSKA (reference sequence). CDR3 length: 15 amino acids.

This clonotype was picked up many times. This rearrangement joins TRBV20-1 to TRBJ2-3; 10 bases map to TRBD2. The V gene end was trimmed by 2 bases and the J gene end by 2 bases; junction bases not matched to a gene: 10. CDR1 is DFQATT, CDR2 SNEGSKA, per germline (reference sequence). The CDR3 is 17 residues long. Written as DNA, the CDR3 is TGCAGTGCTAGAAATTCCGCTAGCGGGAGAAACACAGATACGCAGTATTTT. This sequence encodes CSARNSASGRNTDTQYF.